The 8 T cell receptor beta chains reported below all come from one sample, sequenced in a study. One entry per CDR3 protein, called by TCRdb with MiXCR from the 5' RACE reads. The sample holds some 60,000 distinct CDR3 sequences, around 30% seen once. The sample comprised tumor-infiltrating naive CD4+ T cells sorted from the breast tumor. Subset specified: naive CD4+ T cells, CD4+CD45RA+CD25-. The receptor set was obtained from a female donor with breast cancer.

In this sample, this clonotype turned up a few times. The V call is TRBV20-1, the J call TRBJ2-7; no firm D call. Trimming took 4 bases from V and 6 from J, leaving 16 bases between them. The CDR3 spans 13 residues. Germline CDR1 DFQATT, CDR2 SNEGSKA (reference sequence). CDR3 in amino acids: CSAIRQPTGEQYF. The CDR3 DNA reads TGCAGTGCTATCCGACAACCTACTGGCGAGCAGTACTTC.

This clonotype was seen a few times. This rearrangement joins TRBV20-1 to TRBJ1-4, with a tentative D call TRBD1 (5 bases). V lost 3 bases, J lost 5 bases, and 16 bases lay in between. This CDR3 region has 15 residues. In germline, CDR1 is DFQATT, CDR2 SNEGSKA (reference sequence). CDR3 in amino acids: CSARGAGTGNEKLFF. CDR3 coding DNA: TGCAGTGCTAGGGGAGCCGGGACGGGAAATGAAAAACTGTTTTTT.

Points on this clonotype: The germline gene is not matched at one end of the junction; a read error may be the cause. The rearrangement uses TRBV7-2 and TRBJ1-2; D gene unclear. The CDR3 runs 16 residues. The germline V gene has CDR1 SGHTA and CDR2 FQGNSA. The CDR3 region is CASRLAQSQTLGGYTF. In DNA form, the CDR3 reads TGTGCCAGCAGGTTAGCCCAAAGCCAGACCCTTGGGGGCTACACCTTC. Full variable domain (rest looked up from reference TRBV7-2 and TRBJ1-2): GAGVSQSPSNKVTEKGKDVELRCDPISGHTALYWYRQSLGQGLEFLIYFQGNSAPDKSGLPSDRFSAERTGGSVSTLTIQRTQQEDSAVYLCASRLAQSQTLGGYTFGSGTRLTVV.

This clonotype has more than one count but fewer than ten. CDR3 coding DNA: TGTGCCAGCAGTAGGCCCCCGGCGCCCTACGAGCAGTACTTC. Translating it yields CASSRPPAPYEQYF. This rearrangement joins TRBV2 to TRBJ2-7; the D is unclear. This CDR3 has 14 amino acids. V was trimmed by 5 bases and J by 2 bases, leaving 13 bases between them. Germline V gives CDR1 SNHLY, CDR2 FYNNEI.

This clonotype has just a few counts. CDR3 coding DNA: TGTGCCAGCAGGCCCGGGACAGGGGGCGCGGAGACCCAGTACTTC. Its translation: CASRPGTGGAETQYF. The chain combines TRBV6-5 with TRBJ2-5; 12 bases fit TRBD1. Unmatched junction bases numbered 7, after V lost 6 bases and J lost 5 bases. The CDR3 runs to 15 residues. Germline V CDR1 and CDR2: MNHEY, SVGAGI.

This clonotype rates as medium-sized. The V and J genes are TRBV4-1 and TRBJ2-7; tentative D call: TRBD1 (7 bases). The CDR3 length is 15 residues. V gave up 0 bases and J gave up 3 bases, with 12 bases separating them. The V gene's germline CDR1 is MGHRA and CDR2 YSYEKL. CDR3: CASSQEVQGGYEQYF. CDR3 nucleotide sequence: TGCGCCAGCAGCCAAGAGGTCCAGGGGGGCTACGAGCAGTACTTC.

This clonotype is termed medium-sized. The chain combines TRBV5-1 with TRBJ2-7; the D gene is possibly TRBD2 (5 bases). CDR3 length: 15 amino acids. Germline V lookup: CDR1 SGHRS, CDR2 YFSETQ. V was trimmed by 2 bases and J by 4 bases, leaving 16 bases between them. The CDR3 region is CASSFTGLRSYEQYF. The CDR3 DNA reads as TGCGCCAGCAGCTTTACGGGATTGAGGAGTTACGAGCAGTACTTC.

The chain carries TRBV10-3 and TRBJ2-7, with 7 bases matching TRBD2. Germline V gene sequence: CDR1 ENHRY, CDR2 SYGVKD. J was trimmed by 5 bases and V by 10 bases; bases with no gene match: 8. This CDR3 is built from 12 residues. The CDR3 spells CATRLAGNEQYF. CDR3 bases: TGTGCCACCCGACTAGCCGGAAACGAGCAGTACTTC.